This TCR beta chain came from a study of blood T cell repertoires in COVID-19. Overall study: The United States, Italy and Spain supplied acute and convalescent COVID-19 samples. Nucleic acid was either cDNA or gDNA, and it came from T cells, B-cell-depleted T cells, or PBMCs.

Per the original methods: Reference gene primer amplification gave nucleated cell count estimates. The repertoire was sequenced with immunoSEQ multiplex PCR; TCRdb's copy has only in-frame clones and lacks some. That table supplies the V and J calls and clone size; D and trimming were determined from the DNA. The sample records 150,000 to 200,000 clones, 80% to 90% being singletons. Germline V lookup: CDR1 GTSNPN, CDR2 SVGIG (reference sequence). This CDR3 contains 13 residues. Trimming removed 5 bases from V and 0 bases from J, with 8 bases in between. The rearrangement uses TRBV30 and TRBJ1-3, with D possibly TRBD1 on 5 matching bases. The sequenced sample was peripheral blood. The origin of this receptor is a man in his sixties with acute or convalescent COVID-19. For the CDR3, the DNA is TGTGCCTGGTCAGGGAACTCTGGAAACACCATATATTTT. Translated: CAWSGNSGNTIYF.